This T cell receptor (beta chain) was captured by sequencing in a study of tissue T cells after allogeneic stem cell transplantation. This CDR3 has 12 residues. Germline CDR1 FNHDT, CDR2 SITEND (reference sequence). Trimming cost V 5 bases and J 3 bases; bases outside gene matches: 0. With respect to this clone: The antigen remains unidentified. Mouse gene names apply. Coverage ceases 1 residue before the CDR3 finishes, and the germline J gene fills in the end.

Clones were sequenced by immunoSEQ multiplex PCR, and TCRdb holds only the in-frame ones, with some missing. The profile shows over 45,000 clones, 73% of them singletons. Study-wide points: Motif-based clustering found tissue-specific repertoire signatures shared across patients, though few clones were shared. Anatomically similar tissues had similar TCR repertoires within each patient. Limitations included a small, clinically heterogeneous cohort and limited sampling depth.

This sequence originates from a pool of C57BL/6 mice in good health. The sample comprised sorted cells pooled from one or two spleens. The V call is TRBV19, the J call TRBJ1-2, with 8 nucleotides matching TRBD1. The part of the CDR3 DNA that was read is TGTGCCAGCAGACAGGGGGACTCCGACTACACC. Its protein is CASRQGDSDYT. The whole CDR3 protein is CASRQGDSDYTF.